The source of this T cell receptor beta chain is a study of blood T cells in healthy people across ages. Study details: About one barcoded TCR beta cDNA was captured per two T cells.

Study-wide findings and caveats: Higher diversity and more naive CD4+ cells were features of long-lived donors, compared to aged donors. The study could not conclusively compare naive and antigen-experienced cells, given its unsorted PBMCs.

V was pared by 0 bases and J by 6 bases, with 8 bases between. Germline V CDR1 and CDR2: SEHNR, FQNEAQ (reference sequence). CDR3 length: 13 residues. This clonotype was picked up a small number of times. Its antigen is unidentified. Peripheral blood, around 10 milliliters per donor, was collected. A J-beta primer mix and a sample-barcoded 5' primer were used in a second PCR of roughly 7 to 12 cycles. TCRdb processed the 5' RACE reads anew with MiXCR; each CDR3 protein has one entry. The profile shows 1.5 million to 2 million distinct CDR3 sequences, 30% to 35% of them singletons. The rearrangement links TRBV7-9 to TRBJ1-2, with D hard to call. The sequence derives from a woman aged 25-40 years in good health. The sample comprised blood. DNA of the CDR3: TGTGCCAGCAGCTTAGCAGGGCTGGATGGCTACACCTTC. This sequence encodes CASSLAGLDGYTF.